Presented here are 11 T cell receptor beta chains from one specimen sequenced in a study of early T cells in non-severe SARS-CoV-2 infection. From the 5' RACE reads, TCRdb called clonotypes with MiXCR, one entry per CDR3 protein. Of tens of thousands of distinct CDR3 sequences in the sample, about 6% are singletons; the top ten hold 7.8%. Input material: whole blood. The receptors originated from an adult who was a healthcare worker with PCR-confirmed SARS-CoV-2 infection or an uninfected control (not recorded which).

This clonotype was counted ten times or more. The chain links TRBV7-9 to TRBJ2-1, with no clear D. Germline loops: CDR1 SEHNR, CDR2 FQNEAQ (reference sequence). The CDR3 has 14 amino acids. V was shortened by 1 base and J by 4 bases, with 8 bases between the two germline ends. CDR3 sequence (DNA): TGTGCCAGCAGCTTAGTGTCAGAGTACAATGAGCAGTTCTTC. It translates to CASSLVSEYNEQFF.

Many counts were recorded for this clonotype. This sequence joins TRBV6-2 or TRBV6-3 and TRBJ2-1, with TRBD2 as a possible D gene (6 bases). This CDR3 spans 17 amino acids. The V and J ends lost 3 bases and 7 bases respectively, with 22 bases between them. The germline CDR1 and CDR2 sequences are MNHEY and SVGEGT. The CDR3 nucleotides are TGTGCCAGCAGTTATCATCCGGGGGAGGATCCCTTTAATGAGCAGTTCTTC. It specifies CASSYHPGEDPFNEQFF.

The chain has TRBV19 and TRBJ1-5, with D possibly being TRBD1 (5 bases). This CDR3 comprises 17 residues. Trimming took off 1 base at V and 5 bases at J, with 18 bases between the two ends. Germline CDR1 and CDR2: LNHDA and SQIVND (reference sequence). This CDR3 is CASSIGGGRFTDQPQHF. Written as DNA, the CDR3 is TGTGCCAGTAGTATAGGGGGGGGACGGTTCACGGATCAGCCCCAGCATTTT. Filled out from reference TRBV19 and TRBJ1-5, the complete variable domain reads DGGITQSPKYLFRKEGQNVTLSCEQNLNHDAMYWYRQDPGQGLRLIYYSQIVNDFQKGDIAEGYSVSREKKESFPLTVTSAQKNPTAFYLCASSIGGGRFTDQPQHFGDGTRLSIL.

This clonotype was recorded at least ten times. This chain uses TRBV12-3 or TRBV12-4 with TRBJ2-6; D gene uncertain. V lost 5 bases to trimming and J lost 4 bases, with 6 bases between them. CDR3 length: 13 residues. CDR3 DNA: TGTGCCAGCAGTGGTACCGGGGCCAACGTCCTGACTTTC. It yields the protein CASSGTGANVLTF.

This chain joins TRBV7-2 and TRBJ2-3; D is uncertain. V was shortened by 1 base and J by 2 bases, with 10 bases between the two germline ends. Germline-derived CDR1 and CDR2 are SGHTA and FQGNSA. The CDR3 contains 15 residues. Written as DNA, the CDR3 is TGTGCCAGCAGCTTAGACCGAACATTCACAGATACGCAGTATTTT. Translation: CASSLDRTFTDTQYF.

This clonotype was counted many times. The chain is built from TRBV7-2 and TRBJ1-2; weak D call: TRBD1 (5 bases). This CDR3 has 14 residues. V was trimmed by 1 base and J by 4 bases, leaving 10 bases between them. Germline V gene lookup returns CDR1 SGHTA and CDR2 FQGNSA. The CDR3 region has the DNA TGTGCCAGCAGCTTAGGGCACAGGCCCTATGGCTACACCTTC. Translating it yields CASSLGHRPYGYTF.

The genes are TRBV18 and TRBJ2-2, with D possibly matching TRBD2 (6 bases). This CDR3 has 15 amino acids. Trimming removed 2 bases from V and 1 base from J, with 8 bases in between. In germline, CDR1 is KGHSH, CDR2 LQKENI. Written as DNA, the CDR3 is TGTGCCAGCTCACCAGCAGCGGGGAACACCGGGGAGCTGTTTTTT. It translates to CASSPAAGNTGELFF.

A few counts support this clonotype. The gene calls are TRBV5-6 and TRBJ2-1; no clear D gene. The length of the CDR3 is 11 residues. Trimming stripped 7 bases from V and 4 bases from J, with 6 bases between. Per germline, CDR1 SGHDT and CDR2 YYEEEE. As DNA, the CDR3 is TGTGCCAGCTCAAGGTACAATGAGCAGTTCTTC. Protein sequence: CASSRYNEQFF.

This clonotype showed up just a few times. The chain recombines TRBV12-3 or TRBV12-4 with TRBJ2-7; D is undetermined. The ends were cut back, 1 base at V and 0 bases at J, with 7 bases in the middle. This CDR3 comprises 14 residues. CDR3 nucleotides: TGTGCCAGCAGTTTAGGTAGGAGCTCCTACGAGCAGTACTTC. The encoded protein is CASSLGRSSYEQYF.

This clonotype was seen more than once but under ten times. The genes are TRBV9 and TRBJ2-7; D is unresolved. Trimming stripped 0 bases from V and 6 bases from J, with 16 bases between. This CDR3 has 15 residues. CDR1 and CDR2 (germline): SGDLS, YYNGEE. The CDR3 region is CASSVGVNRGGEQYF. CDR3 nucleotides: TGTGCCAGCAGCGTAGGGGTGAACAGAGGTGGCGAGCAGTACTTC.

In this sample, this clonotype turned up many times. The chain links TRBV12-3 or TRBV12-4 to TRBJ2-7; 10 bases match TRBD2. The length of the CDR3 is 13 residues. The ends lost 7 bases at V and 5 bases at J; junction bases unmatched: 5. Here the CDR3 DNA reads TGTGCCAGCACCCTAGCGGGAGTCCACGAGCAGTACTTC. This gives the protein CASTLAGVHEQYF.